Below, 32 T cell receptor beta chains from the same sample are listed, as sequenced in a study of T-cell memory formation after mild COVID-19. TCRdb redid the calling of the 5' RACE reads with MiXCR, one entry per CDR3 protein. The sample lists fewer than 300,000 distinct CDR3 sequences, 18% occurring once. The sample consisted of PBMCs or a T cell subset sorted from them (not recorded which). All receptors derive from a man between 18 and 35 years old who had mild COVID-19 (a few samples of this study predate the infection). Cell type and time point are not known.

This clonotype turned up a few times. The CDR3 spells CSVLTGLLAGGTDTQYF. In DNA form, the CDR3 reads TGCAGCGTTCTTACAGGACTACTAGCGGGGGGCACAGATACGCAGTATTTT. The genes are TRBV29-1 and TRBJ2-3; 11 bases are shared with TRBD2. Germline CDR1 and CDR2: SQVTM and ANQGSEA. This CDR3 spans 17 amino acids. The ends lost 5 bases at V and 1 base at J; junction bases unmatched: 11.

This clonotype was seen ten or more times. The chain uses TRBV18 and TRBJ1-1; D remains unclear. CDR1 KGHSH and CDR2 LQKENI come from the germline V gene. V was shortened by 0 bases and J by 2 bases, with 4 bases between the two germline ends. The CDR3 consists of 13 residues. The CDR3 nucleotides read TGTGCCAGCTCACCACCGGGAAACACTGAAGCTTTCTTT. This sequence encodes CASSPPGNTEAFF.

This clonotype was detected only a few times. The chain is built from TRBV27 and TRBJ2-3, with TRBD2 matching over 11 bases. From germline, CDR1 is MNHEY and CDR2 SMNVEV (reference sequence). The CDR3 extends over 19 amino acids. Trimming cost V 5 bases and J 0 bases; bases outside gene matches: 13. CDR3 coding DNA: TGTGCCAGCAGTAGAAAGGGCCTCGGGACTAGCGGCAGCACAGATACGCAGTATTTT. It specifies CASSRKGLGTSGSTDTQYF.

This clonotype was observed a few times. CDR3: CATSARDRQETQYF. The CDR3 DNA sequence: TGTGCCACCAGTGCCCGGGACAGACAAGAGACCCAGTACTTC. The rearrangement uses TRBV24-1 and TRBJ2-5; 7 positions match TRBD1. From germline, CDR1 is KGHDR and CDR2 SFDVKD. The CDR3 contains 14 residues. Unmatched junction bases numbered 4, after V lost 5 bases and J lost 2 bases.

This clonotype was observed a handful of times. This rearrangement joins TRBV7-2 to TRBJ2-1; 13 bases are shared with TRBD2. V lost 2 bases to trimming and J lost 9 bases; unmatched junction nucleotides: 7. CDR1 and CDR2 (germline): SGHTA, FQGNSA. The CDR3 consists of 16 residues. The CDR3 DNA follows: TGTGCCAGCAGCTTAATCGGGACTAGCGGGAAACTTGAGCAGTTCTTC. This gives the protein CASSLIGTSGKLEQFF.

In its sample, this clonotype was seen a few times. The V gene is TRBV11-1, the J gene TRBJ1-2, with D uncertain. In germline, CDR1 is SGHAT, CDR2 FQDESV (reference sequence). Deletions cut 2 bases from V and 4 bases from J, with 14 bases between. This CDR3 is 15 amino acids long. CDR3 sequence reads: CASSLMRGTPYGYTF. CDR3 coding DNA: TGTGCCAGCAGCTTAATGCGGGGAACCCCCTATGGCTACACCTTC.

This clonotype occurred a few times. The rearrangement joins TRBV15 to TRBJ2-7; D is ambiguous. The CDR3 covers 13 residues. Trimming left V 2 bases short and J 2 bases short, with 7 bases between. Germline V CDR1 and CDR2: LNHNV, YYDKDF (reference sequence). The CDR3: CATSRMDPYEQYF. The CDR3 bases are TGTGCCACCAGCAGAATGGACCCCTACGAGCAGTACTTC.

The table lists this clonotype with many counts. The rearrangement joins TRBV9 to TRBJ2-3, with D unresolved. Looked up from germline, CDR1 is SGDLS and CDR2 is YYNGEE. This CDR3 has 15 amino acids. Trimming removed 1 base from V and 0 bases from J, with 9 bases in between. CDR3: CASSVNVGSTDTQYF. The DNA for the CDR3 is TGTGCCAGCAGCGTAAATGTGGGAAGCACAGATACGCAGTATTTT.

The J gene is TRBJ2-6, the V gene TRBV27; D gene ambiguous. Germline CDR1 and CDR2: MNHEY and SMNVEV (reference sequence). V was shortened by 2 bases and J by 0 bases, with 11 bases between the two germline ends. The CDR3 covers 17 residues. CDR3: CASSLTPFGSGANVLTF. Here the CDR3 DNA reads TGTGCCAGCAGTTTAACCCCGTTTGGCTCTGGGGCCAACGTCCTGACTTTC.

The chain recombines TRBV29-1 with TRBJ1-2; D gene ambiguous. Trimming cost V 4 bases and J 3 bases, with 12 bases left between them. Germline V gene lookup returns CDR1 SQVTM and CDR2 ANQGSEA. There are 13 residues in the CDR3. DNA of the CDR3: TGCAGCGTTGGAAGTTGGACTGACTATGGCTACACCTTC. Amino acid sequence: CSVGSWTDYGYTF.

The chain couples TRBV6-5 to TRBJ1-1; D is unresolved. Per germline, CDR1 MNHEY and CDR2 SVGAGI. V lost 0 bases and J 0 bases, leaving 17 bases between the germline ends. This CDR3 region has 18 residues. CDR3 loop: CASSYSMRTTGMNTEAFF. The CDR3 DNA is TGTGCCAGCAGTTACTCCATGCGGACCACGGGGATGAACACTGAAGCTTTCTTT.

The chain joins TRBV7-2 to TRBJ1-6; D call uncertain. This CDR3 comprises 14 residues. With 2 bases removed from V and 11 bases from J, the gap between germline ends came to 13 bases. Germline-derived CDR1 and CDR2 are SGHTA and FQGNSA. CDR3: CASSLSGGEPPLHF. CDR3 DNA sequence: TGTGCCAGCAGCTTATCGGGCGGCGAACCACCCCTCCACTTT.

V is TRBV7-9 and J is TRBJ2-2; possibly TRBD2 for D (6 bases). Trimming cost V 2 bases and J 1 base, with 8 bases left between them. The CDR3 length is 15 residues. Germline V CDR1 and CDR2: SEHNR, FQNEAQ (reference sequence). CDR3 sequence reads: CASSLWGENTGELFF. The CDR3 DNA reads TGTGCCAGCAGCTTATGGGGGGAGAACACCGGGGAGCTGTTTTTT.

The V and J genes are TRBV9 and TRBJ2-1, with unresolved D. Germline CDR1 SGDLS, CDR2 YYNGEE. The CDR3 is 14 amino acids. V dropped 4 bases and J dropped 6 bases, with 14 bases sitting between them. Here the CDR3 reads CASSLPYLGNEQFF. The CDR3 DNA sequence: TGTGCCAGCAGCCTCCCCTACTTGGGCAATGAGCAGTTCTTC.

This rearrangement joins TRBV28 to TRBJ2-1, with 8 bases fitting TRBD1. Looked up from germline, CDR1 is MDHEN and CDR2 is SYDVKM. The CDR3 covers 13 residues. J gave up 5 bases and V 6 bases, and 3 bases lay outside the gene matches. The CDR3: CASSMDRDNEQFF. In DNA, the CDR3 is TGTGCCAGCAGCATGGACAGGGACAATGAGCAGTTCTTC. The whole variable domain, remainder taken from reference TRBV28 and TRBJ2-1, is DVKVTQSSRYLVKRTGEKVFLECVQDMDHENMFWYRQDPGLGLRLIYFSYDVKMKEKGDIPEGYSVSREKKERFSLILESASTNQTSMYLCASSMDRDNEQFFGPGTRLTVL.

This clonotype was recorded many times. The V call is TRBV6-6, the J call TRBJ1-1; maybe TRBD1 (5 bases). V was shortened by 2 bases and J by 4 bases, with 14 bases between the two germline ends. The CDR3 sequence is 15 residues long. Germline CDR1 and CDR2: MNHNY and SVGAGI (reference sequence). The chain's CDR3 is CASSYGGWVFTEAFF. The CDR3 bases are TGTGCCAGCAGTTACGGGGGGTGGGTGTTCACTGAAGCTTTCTTT.

The gene calls are TRBV25-1 and TRBJ1-2; D remains ambiguous. Germline loops: CDR1 MGHDK, CDR2 SYGVNS. The CDR3 runs 13 residues. The V and J ends lost 3 bases and 5 bases respectively, with 10 bases between them. The CDR3 protein is CASSEGDGYGYTF. CDR3 sequence (DNA): TGTGCCAGCAGTGAGGGCGACGGGTATGGCTACACCTTC.

This clonotype occurred many times. The chain couples TRBV7-2 to TRBJ2-5, with a possible D match to TRBD2 (6 bases). The CDR3 is made up of 13 amino acids. Germline V gene data show CDR1 as SGHTA and CDR2 as FQGNSA. V gave up 5 bases and J gave up 5 bases, with 12 bases separating them. The CDR3 loop reads CASSPGGRETQYF. The CDR3 DNA is TGTGCCAGCAGCCCTGGGGGGAGGGAGACCCAGTACTTC.

This chain connects TRBV14 to TRBJ2-3; D perhaps matches TRBD2 (5 bases). From germline, CDR1 is SGHDN and CDR2 FVKESK. Trimming removed 1 base at V and 9 bases at J, with 11 bases between. The CDR3 has 13 amino acids. CDR3 bases: TGTGCCAGCAGCCAAGGCGGTGGCGGGACGCAGTATTTT. It encodes CASSQGGGGTQYF.

This chain connects TRBV9 to TRBJ2-2, with 9 positions matching TRBD1. Germline CDR1 is SGDLS and CDR2 is YYNGEE. The CDR3 totals 15 residues. The J segment lost 6 bases and the V segment lost 3 bases, leaving 6 bases of the junction unmatched. The CDR3 DNA reads as TGTGCCAGCAGCGCCTCCGGGACAGGGTCCGGGGAGCTGTTTTTT. Translating it yields CASSASGTGSGELFF.

In this sample, this clonotype turned up a few times. V is TRBV12-3 or TRBV12-4 and J is TRBJ2-1; TRBD2 is a possible D gene (6 bases). The CDR3 loop spans 15 amino acids. Trimming cost V 6 bases and J 0 bases, with 12 bases left between them. The CDR3 spells CASSLRGFSYNEQFF. DNA for the CDR3: TGTGCCAGCAGCCTACGGGGGTTCTCCTACAATGAGCAGTTCTTC.

This clonotype was seen only a few times. V is TRBV11-2 and J is TRBJ2-1, with 8 bases identical to TRBD2. CDR3 length: 14 amino acids. J lost 7 bases, V lost 5 bases, and 7 bases had no gene match. Germline CDR1 SGHAT, CDR2 FQNNGV. The CDR3 nucleotides are TGTGCCAGCAGCAGGGGCGGGGGGACGAATGAGCAGTTCTTC. Translating gives CASSRGGGTNEQFF.

The V and J genes are TRBV7-3 and TRBJ2-1; 14 bases agree with TRBD2. This CDR3 is built from 15 residues. J gave up 9 bases and V 5 bases, and 6 bases lay outside the gene matches. The V gene's germline CDR1 is SGHTA and CDR2 FQGTGA. CDR3: CASSLSGTSGGEQFF. Written as DNA, the CDR3 is TGTGCCAGCAGCCTGTCCGGGACTAGCGGGGGTGAGCAGTTCTTC.

The table lists this clonotype with a few counts. The chain employs TRBV12-3 or TRBV12-4 and TRBJ1-1; D call uncertain. This CDR3 spans 15 amino acids. V lost 0 bases, J lost 2 bases, and 10 bases lay in between. CDR3 protein: CASSLALSQNTEAFF. DNA for the CDR3: TGTGCCAGCAGTTTAGCGCTCAGCCAAAACACTGAAGCTTTCTTT.

The genes are TRBV7-9 and TRBJ1-2; D uncertain. Trimming took 5 bases from V and 7 from J, leaving 11 bases between them. This CDR3 is 12 amino acids long. Germline-derived CDR1 and CDR2 are SEHNR and FQNEAQ (reference sequence). This CDR3 reads CASSRGPSGYTF. For the CDR3, the DNA is TGTGCCAGCAGCCGAGGGCCGAGTGGCTACACCTTC.

This sequence joins TRBV4-2 and TRBJ2-3; unclear D gene. The CDR3 has 14 amino acids. CDR1 and CDR2 from the germline V gene are LGHNA and YNFKEQ. Trimming took 0 bases from V and 6 from J, leaving 10 bases between them. In nucleotides, the CDR3 is TGTGCCAGCAGCCAAGAGCCAGGATCGGATACGCAGTATTTT. Its protein product is CASSQEPGSDTQYF.

The V and J genes are TRBV5-1 and TRBJ2-5; TRBD2 matches at 7 bases. J gave up 4 bases and V 1 base, and 7 bases lay outside the gene matches. Germline CDR1 SGHRS, CDR2 YFSETQ. The CDR3 is made up of 15 amino acids. CDR3 bases: TGCGCCAGCAGCTTGAGGACGGGGGGTCTAGAGACCCAGTACTTC. It specifies CASSLRTGGLETQYF.

V and J are TRBV11-2 and TRBJ2-7; TRBD2 agrees at 10 bases. Germline lookup yields CDR1 SGHAT and CDR2 FQNNGV. V gave up 5 bases and J gave up 2 bases; unmatched junction bases: 6. The CDR3 is 15 amino acids. The CDR3 DNA follows: TGTGCCAGCAGCAGACTAGCGGGCGGCCCCTACGAGCAGTACTTC. Its translation: CASSRLAGGPYEQYF.

Of note for this clonotype: An end of the junction does not agree with germline; a read error may underlie this. The chain combines TRBV7-3 with TRBJ2-3; 16 positions match TRBD2. The CDR3 consists of 16 residues. The germline V gene encodes CDR1 SGHTA and CDR2 FQGTGA. The CDR3 DNA sequence: TGTGCCAGCAGCACTGGGACTAGCGGGGGGGCAGAGACGCAGTATTTT. Translated, it gives CASSTGTSGGAETQYF.

This clonotype was counted a few times. V and J are TRBV20-1 and TRBJ2-3; D call uncertain. The germline CDR1 and CDR2 sequences are DFQATT and SNEGSKA (reference sequence). The CDR3 is 15 amino acids. V shed 3 bases and J shed 0 bases, with 13 bases lying between them. In DNA, the CDR3 is TGCAGTGCTAGCAACTCCGCAAAGAGCACAGATACGCAGTATTTT. Translated, it gives CSASNSAKSTDTQYF.

The chain's CDR3 is CSVPDYRGLYNEQFF. CDR3 DNA: TGCAGTGTCCCCGACTACAGGGGGTTGTACAATGAGCAGTTCTTC. V usage is TRBV20-1 and J usage is TRBJ2-1, with 8 nucleotides matching TRBD1. Germline-derived CDR1 and CDR2 are DFQATT and SNEGSKA (reference sequence). Trimming at V came to 7 bases and at J to 4 bases, leaving 12 bases not matched to a gene. This CDR3 spans 15 amino acids.

This sequence joins TRBV6-5 and TRBJ2-2; no clear D gene. Per germline, CDR1 MNHEY and CDR2 SVGAGI. With 3 bases removed from V and 5 bases from J, the gap between germline ends came to 7 bases. The CDR3 is 13 residues long. CDR3 loop: CASSYSLTGELFF. The CDR3 region has the DNA TGTGCCAGCAGTTATTCCTTAACCGGGGAGCTGTTTTTT.